Below are 23 T cell receptor beta chains sequenced from a single sample in a study of post-analysis software for immune sequencing data. Prepared libraries of TCR beta cDNA carried unique molecular identifiers. TCRdb redid the calling of the PCR reads with MiXCR, one entry per CDR3 protein. The sample contains about 770,000 distinct CDR3 sequences, 46% of which appear only once. No antigen is known for these receptors. Study-wide results and limits: In patients, TRBV5-6, TRBV5-1 and TRBV20-1 belonged to roughly 5 TRBV segments found more frequently than in controls.

Input material: blood. These receptor sequences come from a girl between 10 and 17 years old with multiple sclerosis.

J is TRBJ2-7 and V is TRBV5-6, with 8 bases matching TRBD1. Trimming removed 2 bases from V and 3 bases from J; junction bases left unmatched: 7. Germline CDR1 SGHDT, CDR2 YYEEEE. The CDR3 is 15 amino acids. The CDR3 is CASSFGTGGGYEQYF. CDR3 nucleotide sequence: TGTGCCAGCAGCTTCGGGACAGGCGGCGGCTACGAGCAGTACTTC.

The genes are TRBV28 and TRBJ1-1, with TRBD1 matching 11 bases. The CDR3 totals 20 residues. The trim removed 1 base at V and 3 bases at J, leaving 16 bases unmatched. Germline CDR1 reads MDHEN; CDR2 reads SYDVKM. The CDR3 here is CASSLFSRSRTGGRHTEAFF. CDR3 bases: TGTGCCAGCAGTTTATTTAGTCGGAGTCGGACAGGGGGCCGGCACACTGAAGCTTTCTTT.

This clonotype was detected a few times. The J gene is TRBJ2-5, the V gene TRBV3-1, with TRBD2 as a possible D gene (6 bases). Germline CDR1 and CDR2: LGHDT and YNNKEL (reference sequence). V shed 4 bases and J shed 0 bases, with 15 bases lying between them. The CDR3 consists of 16 residues. The CDR3 is CASSLRTGGNQETQYF. In nucleotides, the CDR3 is TGTGCCAGCAGCCTCAGGACTGGCGGGAACCAAGAGACCCAGTACTTC.

V is TRBV18 and J is TRBJ2-3, with D perhaps assigned TRBD1 or TRBD2 (5 bases each). The CDR3 runs to 17 residues. The V end lost 4 bases, the J end lost 1 base, and 18 bases lay between the germline ends. CDR1 is KGHSH, CDR2 LQKENI, per germline. CDR3 sequence reads: CASSLLSLRGGTDTQYF. As DNA, the CDR3 is TGTGCCAGCTCACTCCTAAGCCTGAGAGGGGGCACAGATACGCAGTATTTT. The full variable domain, in which reference TRBV18 and TRBJ2-3 provide the parts outside the CDR3, is NAGVMQNPRHLVRRRGQEARLRCSPMKGHSHVYWYRQLPEEGLKFMVYLQKENIIDESGMPKERFSAEFPKEGPSILRIQQVVRGDSAAYFCASSLLSLRGGTDTQYFGPGTRLTVL.

The rearrangement links TRBV7-2 to TRBJ2-4, with 7 nucleotides matching TRBD2. CDR1 and CDR2 (germline): SGHTA, FQGNSA. The CDR3 loop spans 15 amino acids. With 5 bases clipped from V and 7 bases from J, the junction kept 11 bases outside the gene matches. The CDR3 here is CASSKDPTGGNIQYF. DNA for the CDR3: TGTGCCAGCAGCAAGGATCCAACGGGAGGTAACATTCAGTACTTC.

This clonotype has only a few counts. This chain joins TRBV3-1 and TRBJ1-2; 9 bases line up with TRBD1. The CDR3 covers 14 residues. Germline V gene sequence: CDR1 LGHDT, CDR2 YNNKEL (reference sequence). V shed 3 bases, J shed 7 bases, and the junction held 6 bases outside the gene matches. This CDR3 is CASSQDRGYRGYTF. DNA of the CDR3: TGTGCCAGCAGCCAGGACAGGGGTTACCGTGGCTACACCTTC.

The rearrangement joins TRBV5-1 to TRBJ2-5; TRBD1 matches 7 bases. The DNA end lines up better with TRBJ2-7; the J call may be wrong. The CDR3 has 15 amino acids. Germline lookup yields CDR1 SGHRS and CDR2 YFSETQ. The CDR3: CASSPGQTVAYEQYF. Written as DNA, the CDR3 is TGCGCCAGCAGCCCGGGACAGACAGTCGCCTACGAGCAGTACTTC.

Of note for this clonotype: Its ends do not fully match the called genes, so a read error is possible. The chain links TRBV6-1 to TRBJ2-3; 8 nucleotides line up with TRBD2. The CDR3 totals 16 residues. Germline V CDR1 and CDR2: MNHNS, SASEGT. The CDR3 nucleotides read TGTGTCAGCAGTGAAGCGTTCCCGACTAGCGCAGATACGCAGTATTTT. Its protein is CVSSEAFPTSADTQYF.

V is TRBV7-2 and J is TRBJ2-4, with D perhaps matching TRBD1 (6 bases). V was shortened by 5 bases and J by 8 bases, with 16 bases between the two germline ends. The length of the CDR3 is 14 residues. Germline assignment: CDR1 SGHTA and CDR2 FQGNSA. CDR3 bases: TGTGCCAGCAGCCTCGACAGGTTACAGGACATTCAGTACTTC. Its translation is CASSLDRLQDIQYF.

The CDR3 DNA reads as TGTGCCAGCAGCTTCGAACTAGTCAAAGAGACCCAGTACTTC. Amino acids: CASSFELVKETQYF. The chain has TRBV5-6 and TRBJ2-5, with D possibly TRBD2 on 5 matching bases. V was trimmed by 2 bases and J by 3 bases, leaving 11 bases between them. Germline CDR1 reads SGHDT; CDR2 reads YYEEEE. The CDR3 sequence is 14 residues long.

This clonotype turned up a few times. The V call is TRBV24-1, the J call TRBJ2-1; D is uncertain. The CDR3 is made up of 17 amino acids. The V gene's germline CDR1 is KGHDR and CDR2 SFDVKD. Trimming took 1 base from V and 0 from J, leaving 12 bases between them. For the CDR3, the DNA is TGTGCCACCAGTGATTTCCCCACTACGAGCTCCTACAATGAGCAGTTCTTC. It encodes CATSDFPTTSSYNEQFF.

The chain couples TRBV29-1 to TRBJ2-1; unclear D gene. The CDR3 has 13 amino acids. CDR1 and CDR2 (germline): SQVTM, ANQGSEA. V was cut by 5 bases and J by 5 bases, with 13 bases left in between. The CDR3 DNA is TGCAGCGTTAATAGGCTAGTTGACAATGAGCAGTTCTTC. It yields the protein CSVNRLVDNEQFF.

This clonotype was seen only a few times. The V call is TRBV7-9, the J call TRBJ2-3; possible D gene TRBD2, 5 bases. There are 15 residues in the CDR3. The V gene's germline CDR1 is SEHNR and CDR2 FQNEAQ (reference sequence). The V gene lost 0 bases and the J gene lost 3 bases, with 10 bases spanning the gap. The CDR3 loop reads CASSLAGDVTDTQYF. The CDR3 DNA is TGTGCCAGCAGCTTAGCGGGAGACGTAACAGATACGCAGTATTTT.

With respect to this clonotype: At one end, the junction sequence differs from germline, possibly due to a read error. V gene TRBV12-3 or TRBV12-4 combines with J gene TRBJ1-6, with D tentatively TRBD1 (5 bases). CDR3 length: 15 amino acids. CDR3 DNA sequence: TGTGCCAGCAGTCTGGGACGGGGCTGGAATTCACCCCTCCACTTC. Its protein is CASSLGRGWNSPLHF.

The chain employs TRBV20-1 and TRBJ1-4; D unclear. The CDR3 totals 12 residues. The germline CDR1 and CDR2 sequences are DFQATT and SNEGSKA (reference sequence). V was shortened by 7 bases and J by 5 bases, with 11 bases between the two germline ends. CDR3 amino acids: CSVPGKNEKLFF. CDR3 nucleotide sequence: TGCAGTGTTCCCGGGAAGAATGAAAAACTGTTTTTT.

In its sample, this clonotype was seen a few times. The gene calls are TRBV25-1 and TRBJ2-7; 8 bases map to TRBD1. Matching the DNA end better, TRBJ2-5 makes the J call doubtful. The germline V gene has CDR1 MGHDK and CDR2 SYGVNS. The length of the CDR3 is 13 residues. CDR3 DNA: TGTGCCAGCTCCCCAGGGGGCGTCGGGACCCAGTACTTC. Its protein product is CASSPGGVGTQYF.

This clonotype was observed a few times. CDR3 residues: CASSVDGAYEQYF. The CDR3 coding sequence is TGTGCCAGCAGCGTGGACGGGGCCTACGAGCAGTACTTC. This sequence joins TRBV9 and TRBJ2-7; D is perhaps TRBD2 (5 bases). The CDR3 runs to 13 residues. V was pared by 2 bases and J by 2 bases, with 8 bases between. From germline, CDR1 is SGDLS and CDR2 YYNGEE. Full variable domain (remainder filled in from reference TRBV9 and TRBJ2-7): DSGVTQTPKHLITATGQRVTLRCSPRSGDLSVYWYQQSLDQGLQFLIQYYNGEERAKGNILERFSAQQFPDLHSELNLSSLELGDSALYFCASSVDGAYEQYFGPGTRLTVT.

This clonotype was seen only a few times. The chain combines TRBV12-3 or TRBV12-4 with TRBJ2-5; D is possibly TRBD1 (5 bases). The CDR3 is made up of 14 amino acids. Trimming removed 5 bases at V and 3 bases at J, with 13 bases between. This CDR3 is CASSPFRGKETQYF. CDR3 bases: TGTGCCAGCAGTCCCTTTAGGGGTAAAGAGACCCAGTACTTC.

This clonotype showed up just a few times. The rearrangement joins TRBV5-1 to TRBJ2-7; no clear D gene. CDR1 SGHRS and CDR2 YFSETQ come from the germline V gene. V was shortened by 0 bases and J by 4 bases, with 20 bases between the two germline ends. This CDR3 has 17 amino acids. The CDR3 nucleotides are TGCGCCAGCAGCTTGGGACGGCACCAGACCATCAATTACGAGCAGTACTTC. Its protein product is CASSLGRHQTINYEQYF.

CDR3 sequence: CASSLDGRGNNEQYF. CDR3 DNA sequence: TGTGCCAGCAGTTTAGACGGGAGGGGCAACAATGAGCAGTACTTC. The V gene is TRBV12-3 or TRBV12-4, the J gene TRBJ2-5, with 8 bases aligning to TRBD2. CDR3 size: 15 residues. The ends lost 1 base at V and 11 bases at J; junction bases unmatched: 12.

A remark on this clonotype: This may stem from a read error, because a much larger clone lies one nucleotide away. The chain combines TRBV5-1 with TRBJ2-7; D remains unclear. Germline V gene sequence: CDR1 SGHRS, CDR2 YFSETQ. CDR3 length equals 17 residues. Trimming took off 0 bases at V and 7 bases at J, with 23 bases between the two ends. The DNA for the CDR3 is TGCGCCAGCAGCTTGGCCACTGTGACGAGCTTATACAATGAGCAGTACTTC. Translated: CASSLATVTSLYNEQYF.

The chain recombines TRBV25-1 with TRBJ2-3; D is uncertain. The V end was cut by 11 bases, the J end by 0 bases, with 9 bases between. CDR1 MGHDK and CDR2 SYGVNS come from the germline V gene. This CDR3 is 12 amino acids long. CDR3 in DNA: TGTGCCCATCCTCGTAGCACAGATACGCAGTATTTT. Amino acid sequence: CAHPRSTDTQYF.

This clonotype was seen only once. V and J are TRBV6-1 and TRBJ2-1; 9 bases align to TRBD2. Germline CDR1 and CDR2: MNHNS and SASEGT. V lost 4 bases and J lost 9; bases outside the gene matches: 19. CDR3 length: 18 amino acids. DNA of the CDR3: TGTGCCAGCAGTGCCCTAATAGCGGGAGCGACTCCTGCTTTTGAGCAGTTCTTC. Translation gives CASSALIAGATPAFEQFF.